This passage covers 13 T cell receptor beta chains from one sample sequenced in a study of blood T cell repertoires in COVID-19. The repertoire was sequenced with immunoSEQ multiplex PCR; TCRdb's copy has only in-frame clones and lacks some. The table shows some 200,000 clones, with 85% occurring only once. The sequencing sample was made of peripheral blood. The receptors shown here come from a man aged 60 to 69 with COVID-19, enrolled during active disease.

The rearrangement joins TRBV10-1 to TRBJ1-5; D ambiguous. The V end lost 2 bases, the J end lost 2 bases, and 16 bases lay between the germline ends. In germline, CDR1 is WNHNN, CDR2 SYGVQD (reference sequence). The CDR3 covers 17 residues. This chain's CDR3 is CASSERRRVLGNQPQHF. DNA of the CDR3: TGCGCCAGCAGTGAGAGGAGGAGGGTGTTAGGCAATCAGCCCCAGCATTTT.

A single count supports this clone. The rearrangement joins TRBV7-9 to TRBJ1-4; D is unresolved. Germline assignment: CDR1 SEHNR and CDR2 FQNEAQ (reference sequence). Trimming removed 2 bases from V and 7 bases from J, with 11 bases in between. This CDR3 has 14 amino acids. CDR3 sequence reads: CASSLKTDSEKLFF. The DNA for the CDR3 is TGTGCCAGCAGCTTAAAAACAGATTCTGAAAAACTGTTTTTT.

The chain combines TRBV7-2 with TRBJ1-4; a possible D gene is TRBD1 (6 bases). The CDR3 contains 16 residues. Germline V gene lookup returns CDR1 SGHTA and CDR2 FQGNSA. Between the trimmed V and J ends, which lost 4 bases and 0 bases, there was a span of 12 bases. CDR3 sequence reads: CASSSHGQTTNEKLFF. In DNA, the CDR3 is TGTGCCAGCAGCTCGCATGGACAGACAACTAATGAAAAACTGTTTTTT.

The chain employs TRBV4-2 and TRBJ1-2; D remains ambiguous. CDR3 length: 18 amino acids. From germline, CDR1 is LGHNA and CDR2 YNFKEQ. Deletions cut 1 base from V and 0 bases from J, with 18 bases between. DNA of the CDR3: TGTGCCAGCAGCCAAGCGGTTCGAGCCGTGGAGGCTAACTATGGCTACACCTTC. Translating gives CASSQAVRAVEANYGYTF.

The genes are TRBV6-5 and TRBJ1-4; D is unresolved. The CDR3 contains 15 residues. The germline gives CDR1 MNHEY, CDR2 SVGAGI. The V end lost 5 bases, the J end lost 8 bases, and 18 bases lay between the germline ends. In DNA form, the CDR3 reads TGTGCCAGCAGTCCATTCGGATCTCGAGGGGAAAAACTGTTTTTT. This sequence encodes CASSPFGSRGEKLFF.

The CDR3 DNA sequence: TGTGCCAGCAGCGCAATAATACAGGGACAGCAGTTCTTC. This translates into CASSAIIQGQQFF. The chain recombines TRBV9 with TRBJ2-1, with D possibly matching TRBD1 (6 bases). The CDR3 is 13 residues long. V dropped 3 bases and J dropped 11 bases, with 15 bases sitting between them. Germline CDR1 is SGDLS and CDR2 is YYNGEE.

The chain links TRBV6-6 to TRBJ2-7; 7 nucleotides align to TRBD1. Germline trimming cut 5 bases from V and 6 bases from J; bases unmatched to any gene: 13. The CDR3 loop spans 15 amino acids. Germline V gene lookup returns CDR1 MNHNY and CDR2 SVGAGI (reference sequence). CDR3 nucleotide sequence: TGTGCCAGCAGTCTGGACTTACAGGGGCCGGGCGAGCAGTACTTC. The encoded protein is CASSLDLQGPGEQYF.

This sequence joins TRBV3-1 (or the pseudogene TRBV3-2) and TRBJ2-7; 8 bases agree with TRBD1. Looked up from germline, CDR1 is LGHDT and CDR2 is YNNKEL (reference sequence). The V and J ends lost 5 bases and 6 bases, in that order; junction bases with no gene match: 3. CDR3 length: 12 amino acids. CDR3 DNA sequence: TGTGCCAGCAGCATGCAGGGGGCCGAGCAGTACTTC. Amino acid sequence: CASSMQGAEQYF.

The chain recombines TRBV6-5 with TRBJ2-5; possible D gene TRBD1, 6 bases. From germline, CDR1 is MNHEY and CDR2 SVGAGI. The CDR3 is made up of 13 amino acids. With 7 bases removed from V and 7 bases from J, the gap between germline ends came to 16 bases. The CDR3 DNA sequence: TGTGCCAGCAACGACGGACCGACAGGGACCCAGTACTTC. Translation: CASNDGPTGTQYF.

The chain links TRBV13 to TRBJ1-2; D is undetermined. V lost 1 base to trimming and J lost 9 bases, with 9 bases between them. The CDR3 sequence is 12 residues long. The germline V gene has CDR1 PRHDT and CDR2 FYEKMQ (reference sequence). The CDR3 sequence: CASSLASGSYTF. In DNA, the CDR3 is TGTGCCAGCAGCTTAGCCAGCGGTAGCTACACCTTC. The variable domain in full, with the rest retrieved from reference TRBV13 and TRBJ1-2, is AAGVIQSPRHLIKEKRETATLKCYPIPRHDTVYWYQQGPGQDPQFLISFYEKMQSDKGSIPDRFSAQQFSDYHSELNMSSLELGDSALYFCASSLASGSYTFGSGTRLTVV.

This clone was counted between two and nine times. V gene TRBV5-6 combines with J gene TRBJ1-1; no firm D call. V dropped 2 bases and J dropped 10 bases, with 15 bases sitting between them. The V gene's germline CDR1 is SGHDT and CDR2 YYEEEE. This CDR3 has 13 residues. CDR3 DNA: TGTGCCAGCAGCTTCGGGCCGAACGAGGGAGCTTTCTTT. Protein product: CASSFGPNEGAFF.

The genes are TRBV5-1 and TRBJ2-5, with TRBD2 matching over 8 bases. Per germline, CDR1 SGHRS and CDR2 YFSETQ. V shed 4 bases, J shed 5 bases, and the junction held 7 bases outside the gene matches. The CDR3 has 14 residues. CDR3 amino acids: CASSTGTSMETQYF. CDR3 coding DNA: TGCGCCAGCAGCACGGGGACTAGTATGGAGACCCAGTACTTC. The full variable domain, completed using reference TRBV5-1 and TRBJ2-5, is KAGVTQTPRYLIKTRGQQVTLSCSPISGHRSVSWYQQTPGQGLQFLFEYFSETQRNKGNFPGRFSGRQFSNSRSEMNVSTLELGDSALYLCASSTGTSMETQYFGPGTRLLVL.

The chain has TRBV4-2 and TRBJ1-1; 8 bases are shared with TRBD1. Germline CDR1 and CDR2: LGHNA and YNFKEQ. V shed 2 bases, J shed 5 bases, and the junction held 7 bases outside the gene matches. The CDR3 is 15 amino acids. CDR3 residues: CASSQLTGGGTEAFF. The CDR3 DNA reads as TGTGCCAGCAGCCAACTTACAGGGGGAGGGACTGAAGCTTTCTTT.